This T cell receptor (beta chain) was retrieved from a study of identical twins. Study-level points and caveats: Those out-of-frame alpha sequences shared by twins showed an excess of low generation probability.

About this clonotype: The antigen remains unidentified.

Each cDNA held unique molecular identifiers, and template switching gave it a universal primer site. From the 5' RACE reads, TCRdb called clonotypes with MiXCR, one entry per CDR3 protein. Of 1.5 million to 2 million distinct CDR3 sequences in the sample, about 31% were seen once. The TCR comes from a newborn girl in good health. Sequencing was carried out using cord blood.

The CDR3 DNA reads TGCAGTGCTACCACTAGTCCGCAAGAGACCCAGTACTTC. The encoded protein is CSATTSPQETQYF. The V call is TRBV20-1, the J call TRBJ2-5; the D gene is possibly TRBD2 (5 bases). Germline V lookup: CDR1 DFQATT, CDR2 SNEGSKA (reference sequence). This CDR3 has 13 residues. Between the trimmed V and J ends, which lost 4 bases and 2 bases, there was a span of 11 bases.